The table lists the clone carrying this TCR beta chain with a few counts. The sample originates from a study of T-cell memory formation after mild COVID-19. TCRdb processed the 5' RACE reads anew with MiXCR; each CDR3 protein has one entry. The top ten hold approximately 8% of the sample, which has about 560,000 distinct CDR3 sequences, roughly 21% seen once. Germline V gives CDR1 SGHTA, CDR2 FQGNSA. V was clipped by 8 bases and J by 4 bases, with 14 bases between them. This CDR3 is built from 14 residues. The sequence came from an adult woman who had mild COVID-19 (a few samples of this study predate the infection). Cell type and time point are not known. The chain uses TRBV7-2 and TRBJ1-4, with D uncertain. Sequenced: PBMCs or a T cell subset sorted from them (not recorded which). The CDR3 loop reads CASGEGRINEKLFF. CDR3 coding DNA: TGTGCCAGCGGGGAAGGACGGATTAATGAAAAACTGTTTTTT.